This passage covers 5 T cell receptor beta chains from one sample sequenced in a study of shared clonotypes between healthy human individuals. Repertoires were generated with immunoSEQ multiplex PCR, while TCRdb's copy carries only in-frame clones and drops some. This table has roughly 2.1 million clones, 90% to 95% appearing once. Terminally differentiated effector memory CD45RA+ cells were left out of the naive CD8 fraction, which was CD45RO-negative and positively selected for CCR7. The sample was naive CD8+ T cells from PBMCs. The receptors were sampled from a man younger than 30 in good health. Some clones in this sample may be carry-over from other donors' samples.

V is TRBV4-1 and J is TRBJ1-1; D uncertain. This CDR3 region has 14 residues. V lost 2 bases, J lost 1 base, and 8 bases lay in between. CDR1 is MGHRA and CDR2 is YSYEKL in the germline V gene. In DNA form, the CDR3 reads TGCGCCAGCAGCCAATCGGGATGGAACACTGAAGCTTTCTTT. Protein: CASSQSGWNTEAFF.

To note about this clone: Other DNA sequences from this sample encode an identical CDR3 as well. The gene calls are TRBV28 and TRBJ2-7; TRBD2 agrees at 8 bases. From germline, CDR1 is MDHEN and CDR2 SYDVKM. The CDR3 covers 13 residues. Germline trimming cut 6 bases from V and 2 bases from J; bases unmatched to any gene: 3. CDR3 loop: CASRLAATYEQYF. CDR3 coding DNA: TGTGCCAGCAGACTAGCGGCAACCTACGAGCAGTACTTC.

The chain uses TRBV19 and TRBJ2-7; 9 bases align to TRBD1. This CDR3 spans 15 amino acids. The trim removed 5 bases at V and 4 bases at J, leaving 9 bases unmatched. CDR1 and CDR2 from the germline V gene are LNHDA and SQIVND (reference sequence). The CDR3 is CASSSPTGGVYEQYF. DNA for the CDR3: TGTGCCAGTAGTTCCCCGACAGGGGGAGTGTACGAGCAGTACTTC.

V is TRBV28 and J is TRBJ1-2; 8 positions agree with TRBD1. This CDR3 is 15 amino acids long. In germline, CDR1 is MDHEN, CDR2 SYDVKM. J lost 4 bases, V lost 6 bases, and 10 bases had no gene match. CDR3 sequence: CASRELQGAFYGYTF. CDR3 nucleotide sequence: TGTGCCAGCAGGGAACTCCAGGGGGCGTTCTATGGCTACACCTTC.

The V and J genes are TRBV27 and TRBJ2-1, with TRBD2 matching 9 bases. J was trimmed by 3 bases and V by 4 bases; bases with no gene match: 4. CDR3 length: 15 amino acids. Germline CDR1 is MNHEY and CDR2 is SMNVEV (reference sequence). The chain's CDR3 is CASSYGTSYYNEQFF. The DNA for the CDR3 is TGTGCCAGCAGTTACGGGACTAGCTACTACAATGAGCAGTTCTTC.